This T cell receptor beta chain is drawn from a study of regulatory T cells in long-lasting Graves disease. Study-level background: Over 5 years on antithyroid drugs plus positive TSH receptor antibodies marked Graves' disease as persistent. Study-level points and caveats: Persistent Graves' cases showed lower TCR diversity than newly diagnosed cases. The persistent group shared some 2,700 public clonotypes, more than the 850 to 1,000 shared by new patients. Persistent disease preferred TRBV28, TRBJ1-2 and TRBJ2-5.

The CDR3 is made up of 13 amino acids. Germline V gene sequence: CDR1 SGHVS, CDR2 FQNEAQ. Trimming at V came to 4 bases and at J to 4 bases, leaving 3 bases not matched to a gene. Arm-PCR with iRepertoire HTBI primers amplified the CDR3 regions for these TCR beta libraries. TCRdb itself ran the multiplex PCR reads through MiXCR, one entry per CDR3 protein. Of a few hundred thousand distinct CDR3 sequences in the sample, about 25% were seen once. This clonotype was picked up many times. Antigen specificity is unknown. Indicated time point: persistent/refractory GD, antithyroid drugs over 5 years with positive TRAb. RNA isolated from PBMCs was used to make the TCR library.

This TCR was sampled from a female donor with Graves disease. The sample consisted of peripheral blood mononuclear cells (PBMCs), taken when the disease was refractory, from a patient treated with antithyroid drugs. The chain joins TRBV7-8 to TRBJ2-5, with TRBD2 matching over 7 bases. The CDR3 region is CASSSVAGETQYF. The CDR3 DNA follows: TGTGCCAGCAGCTCCGTAGCGGGAGAGACCCAGTACTTC. Full variable domain (outside the CDR3, taken from reference TRBV7-8 and TRBJ2-5): GAGVSQSPRYKVAKRGQDVALRCDPISGHVSLFWYQQALGQGPEFLTYFQNEAQLDKSGLPSDRFFAERPEGSVSTLKIQRTQQEDSAVYLCASSSVAGETQYFGPGTRLLVL.